The 4 T cell receptor beta chains given below trace back to one sample, sequenced in a study of tumor and adjacent non-tumor tissue in lung cancer. Three rounds of nested PCR, following a modified ARM-PCR protocol, produced the TCRbeta library. TCRdb re-called the multiplex PCR reads with MiXCR, one entry per CDR3 protein. The data contain roughly 67,000 distinct CDR3 sequences, just under 60% of them singletons. No cell sorting was done before RNA was extracted from the tissue. Sequencing was carried out using lung tumor tissue. The receptors stem from a man aged 45-65 years with non-small cell lung cancer.

V usage is TRBV20-1 and J usage is TRBJ2-3; D gene uncertain. CDR3 size: 18 residues. The V and J ends lost 6 bases and 2 bases respectively, with 27 bases between them. The germline gives CDR1 DFQATT, CDR2 SNEGSKA (reference sequence). The CDR3 is CSARPPRVGQELTDTQYF. CDR3 sequence (DNA): TGCAGTGCCAGACCACCGAGAGTGGGTCAAGAGCTCACAGATACGCAGTATTTT.

Note on this clonotype: As the CDR3 is not closed by the conserved phenylalanine or tryptophan, this likely results from a read error. The V call is TRBV12-3 or TRBV12-4, the J call TRBJ2-3; D might be TRBD2 (6 bases). CDR3 length: 12 amino acids. DNA of the CDR3: TGTGCCAACAGTGATCGGGAGTCGGGGCAGTATTAT. This sequence encodes CANSDRESGQYY.

Concerning this clonotype: This sequence may be a read error, since a much larger clone differs from it by one base. V is TRBV12-3 or TRBV12-4 and J is TRBJ2-7; D is perhaps TRBD2 (5 bases). Trimming stripped 6 bases from V and 3 bases from J, with 15 bases between. CDR3 length: 14 residues. The CDR3 DNA reads as TGTGCCAGCAGAGGCGCGGGCCGCTACTACGAGCAGTACTTC. Its protein product is CASRGAGRYYEQYF.

Concerning this clonotype: A much larger clone is a single base away; this may be a read error. J is TRBJ2-3 and V is TRBV29-1; TRBD2 aligns across 12 bases. In germline, CDR1 is SQVTM, CDR2 ANQGSEA. The V segment lost 6 bases and the J segment 10 bases; nucleotides outside the gene matches: 8. CDR3 length equals 13 residues. Written as DNA, the CDR3 is TGCAGCGTCCTTGGACTAGCGGGATACGCGCAGTATTTT. As protein: CSVLGLAGYAQYF.